The next 28 T cell receptor beta chains were all read from a single sample in a study of blood T cell repertoires in COVID-19. TCRdb keeps only in-frame clones here, not all; method: immunoSEQ multiplex PCR. The sample lists approximately 200,000 clones; around 89% were seen once. The sample comprised peripheral blood. The receptors here all came from a woman in her twenties or thirties with acute or convalescent COVID-19.

The chain links TRBV11-3 to TRBJ2-5; tentative D call: TRBD1 (6 bases). V was clipped by 6 bases and J by 2 bases, with 10 bases between them. The CDR3 runs 13 residues. The germline CDR1 and CDR2 sequences are SGHNT and YENEEA. CDR3 in DNA: TGTGCCAGCAGTAACAGGGCTCAAGAGACCCAGTACTTC. Translated: CASSNRAQETQYF.

The chain has TRBV11-2 and TRBJ2-1; 7 bases agree with TRBD1. This CDR3 is built from 16 residues. In germline, CDR1 is SGHAT, CDR2 FQNNGV. V was pared by 5 bases and J by 2 bases, with 9 bases of the junction left unmatched. The CDR3 loop is CASSHTTGTAYNEQFF. The CDR3 region has the DNA TGTGCCAGCAGCCACACCACCGGGACAGCCTACAATGAGCAGTTCTTC.

Only one count was recorded for this clone. The chain employs TRBV13 and TRBJ1-2; D not certain. CDR3 length: 13 residues. The V gene lost 2 bases and the J gene lost 0 bases, with 4 bases spanning the gap. Germline V gene sequence: CDR1 PRHDT, CDR2 FYEKMQ (reference sequence). The CDR3 loop is CASSLRANYGYTF. The CDR3 coding sequence is TGTGCCAGCAGCTTAAGAGCTAACTATGGCTACACCTTC.

The chain carries TRBV5-1 and TRBJ2-7; 7 bases match TRBD2. Germline V gene sequence: CDR1 SGHRS, CDR2 YFSETQ. V gave up 4 bases and J gave up 4 bases; unmatched junction bases: 2. The CDR3 consists of 12 residues. The DNA for the CDR3 is TGCGCCAGCAGCGGCGGGAGTTACGAGCAGTACTTC. Protein product: CASSGGSYEQYF.

V gene TRBV28 combines with J gene TRBJ1-5; possibly TRBD1 for D (6 bases). This CDR3 comprises 12 residues. Trimming pared 4 bases from V and 8 bases from J, leaving 9 bases between. Germline values: CDR1 MDHEN, CDR2 SYDVKM. Here the CDR3 reads CASSSRGKPQHF. DNA of the CDR3: TGTGCCAGCAGTTCTAGGGGGAAGCCCCAGCATTTT.

This chain joins TRBV18 and TRBJ2-1, with 10 bases lining up with TRBD2. The CDR3 runs 16 residues. The trim removed 3 bases at V and 5 bases at J, leaving 7 bases unmatched. CDR1 and CDR2 (germline): KGHSH, LQKENI. The CDR3 bases are TGTGCCAGCTCACCTTTTACTAGCGGGGCAAACAATGAGCAGTTCTTC. This translates into CASSPFTSGANNEQFF.

This chain joins TRBV3-1 (or the pseudogene TRBV3-2) and TRBJ1-5; the D is unclear. V dropped 5 bases and J dropped 7 bases, with 9 bases sitting between them. In germline, CDR1 is LGHDT, CDR2 YNNKEL (reference sequence). The CDR3 runs to 12 residues. Here the CDR3 DNA reads TGTGCCAGCAGCTTTCTAGACCAGCCCCAGCATTTT. Amino acids: CASSFLDQPQHF.

This clone was counted only a few times. This chain joins TRBV29-1 and TRBJ1-2, with no clear D. V lost 5 bases, J lost 4 bases, and 20 bases lay in between. Germline V lookup: CDR1 SQVTM, CDR2 ANQGSEA. The CDR3 is 15 residues long. CDR3 sequence: CSVTLLVTTIYGYTF. DNA for the CDR3: TGCAGCGTTACCCTCCTGGTCACCACTATCTATGGCTACACCTTC. The entire variable domain, with the rest obtained from reference TRBV29-1 and TRBJ1-2, is as follows: SAVISQKPSRDICQRGTSLTIQCQVDSQVTMMFWYRQQPGQSLTLIATANQGSEATYESGFVIDKFPISRPNLTFSTLTVSNMSPEDSSIYLCSVTLLVTTIYGYTFGSGTRLTVV.

This chain connects TRBV7-2 to TRBJ2-5; 7 bases align to TRBD2. The CDR3 runs 19 residues. J lost 3 bases, V lost 4 bases, and 20 bases had no gene match. CDR1 and CDR2 (germline): SGHTA, FQGNSA. CDR3 in DNA: TGTGCCAGCAGCTCCCGGGGGGTCTCTGGATACTGGGTTGAAGAGACCCAGTACTTC. This codes for CASSSRGVSGYWVEETQYF.

This rearrangement joins TRBV3-1 (or the pseudogene TRBV3-2) to TRBJ2-7; 7 nucleotides line up with TRBD2. Per the germline V gene, CDR1 is LGHDT and CDR2 is YNNKEL (reference sequence). V shed 5 bases and J 4 bases; nucleotides not matched to a gene: 8. The CDR3 totals 14 residues. The CDR3 DNA sequence: TGTGCCAGCAGCTCGACTAGCTCGGGATACGAGCAGTACTTC. It specifies CASSSTSSGYEQYF.

As concerns this clone: The junction departs from the called germline gene at one end, perhaps through a read error. The rearrangement joins TRBV28 to TRBJ1-2; 11 nucleotides agree with TRBD1. This CDR3 spans 11 amino acids. Germline CDR1 reads MDHEN; CDR2 reads SYDVKM. Written as DNA, the CDR3 is TGTGCCAGCAGCTCACGCGGGACAGGGGGTTTC. It translates to CASSSRGTGGF.

The chain has TRBV28 and TRBJ1-1; D is unclear. V was pared by 1 base and J by 4 bases, with 4 bases between. This CDR3 has 12 amino acids. Germline V gives CDR1 MDHEN, CDR2 SYDVKM. CDR3 in amino acids: CASSLSFTEAFF. The CDR3 coding sequence is TGTGCCAGCAGTTTATCATTCACTGAAGCTTTCTTT.

The chain links TRBV6-5 to TRBJ2-1, with a tentative D call TRBD2 (6 bases). CDR3 size: 12 residues. CDR1 and CDR2 from the germline V gene are MNHEY and SVGAGI. Between the trimmed V and J ends, which lost 6 bases and 6 bases, there was a span of 9 bases. The CDR3 protein is CASRRLGNEQFF. The DNA for the CDR3 is TGTGCCAGCAGACGACTAGGCAATGAGCAGTTCTTC.

This rearrangement joins TRBV5-8 to TRBJ2-7; 8 bases match TRBD1. After removal of 9 bases from V and 3 bases from J, the junction contained 5 bases not matched to a gene. CDR1 is SGHTS and CDR2 is YDEGEE in the germline V gene. The CDR3 extends over 12 amino acids. For the CDR3, the DNA is TGTGCCACCACGACAGGGGACTACGAGCAGTACTTC. Translated: CATTTGDYEQYF.

This rearrangement joins TRBV27 to TRBJ1-6; D gene unclear. Germline V lookup: CDR1 MNHEY, CDR2 SMNVEV (reference sequence). The V gene lost 7 bases and the J gene lost 7 bases, with 11 bases spanning the gap. The CDR3 covers 13 residues. This CDR3 is CASMGRTNSPLHF. CDR3 DNA: TGTGCCAGCATGGGGAGAACGAATTCACCCCTCCACTTT.

The chain is built from TRBV5-4 and TRBJ1-6; D perhaps matches TRBD1 (6 bases). Germline V gives CDR1 SGHNT, CDR2 YYREEE (reference sequence). Trimming pared 0 bases from V and 3 bases from J, leaving 10 bases between. The length of the CDR3 is 16 residues. The DNA for the CDR3 is TGTGCCAGCAGCTTGGGGGGACATCTCTATAATTCACCCCTCCACTTT. The encoded protein is CASSLGGHLYNSPLHF.

The chain recombines TRBV6-6 with TRBJ2-6, with D possibly matching TRBD2 (5 bases). The ends were cut back, 5 bases at V and 0 bases at J, with 11 bases in the middle. Germline V gene lookup returns CDR1 MNHNY and CDR2 SVGAGI (reference sequence). This CDR3 is 16 amino acids long. CDR3 loop: CASSRLTGSGANVLTF. For the CDR3, the DNA is TGTGCCAGCAGTCGACTAACGGGCTCTGGGGCCAACGTCCTGACTTTC.

The chain recombines TRBV3-1 (or the pseudogene TRBV3-2) with TRBJ2-2; 14 nucleotides align to TRBD2. Germline CDR1 LGHDT, CDR2 YNNKEL (reference sequence). The CDR3 runs to 17 residues. After removal of 2 bases from V and 4 bases from J, the junction contained 3 bases not matched to a gene. The CDR3 loop reads CASSQRTSGRFTGELFF. In DNA, the CDR3 is TGTGCCAGCAGCCAACGGACTAGCGGGAGGTTCACCGGGGAGCTGTTTTTT.

This clone was seen just once. The genes are TRBV19 and TRBJ1-2, with 8 positions matching TRBD1. Germline V gene data show CDR1 as LNHDA and CDR2 as SQIVND (reference sequence). This CDR3 has 14 amino acids. The J segment lost 8 bases and the V segment lost 5 bases, leaving 10 bases of the junction unmatched. The CDR3 sequence is CASSLDRDRGGYTF. The DNA for the CDR3 is TGTGCCAGTAGTCTGGACAGGGACCGAGGGGGCTACACCTTC.

The V gene is TRBV9, the J gene TRBJ2-1; D may be TRBD2 (6 bases). The CDR3 consists of 13 residues. Deletions cut 2 bases from V and 9 bases from J, with 12 bases between. CDR1 and CDR2 from the germline V gene are SGDLS and YYNGEE. The CDR3 sequence is CASSVSPSAEQFF. In DNA form, the CDR3 reads TGTGCCAGCAGCGTGAGCCCTAGCGCTGAGCAGTTCTTC.

V gene TRBV19 combines with J gene TRBJ1-2; TRBD1 might be the D (6 bases). This CDR3 region has 15 residues. Germline-derived CDR1 and CDR2 are LNHDA and SQIVND (reference sequence). Trimming cost V 5 bases and J 2 bases, with 15 bases left between them. The CDR3 nucleotides are TGTGCCAGTAGTCGCACCAGGGGAGTAAACTATGGCTACACCTTC. Protein sequence: CASSRTRGVNYGYTF.

The rearrangement joins TRBV19 to TRBJ2-1; D is perhaps TRBD1 (5 bases). V shed 5 bases and J shed 5 bases, with 13 bases lying between them. The CDR3 loop spans 14 amino acids. Germline V CDR1 and CDR2: LNHDA, SQIVND (reference sequence). CDR3 loop: CASSPWGRDNEQFF. CDR3 nucleotide sequence: TGTGCCAGTAGTCCTTGGGGCAGAGACAATGAGCAGTTCTTC.

This chain joins TRBV12-3 or TRBV12-4 and TRBJ1-6; D gene ambiguous. V lost 3 bases to trimming and J lost 6 bases, with 3 bases between them. The CDR3 is made up of 12 amino acids. The CDR3 loop reads CASSFRNSPLHF. The DNA of the CDR3 is TGTGCCAGCAGTTTTCGTAATTCACCCCTCCACTTT.

The genes are TRBV4-1 and TRBJ2-3; D uncertain. Germline loops: CDR1 MGHRA, CDR2 YSYEKL. The CDR3 is 12 residues long. Deletions cut 1 base from V and 6 bases from J, with 5 bases between. The chain's CDR3 is CASSQAFDTQYF. DNA of the CDR3: TGCGCCAGCAGCCAAGCCTTTGATACGCAGTATTTT.

The J gene is TRBJ1-1, the V gene TRBV2; D call uncertain. This CDR3 has 12 residues. V lost 8 bases and J lost 2, with 9 bases in between. From germline, CDR1 is SNHLY and CDR2 FYNNEI. The CDR3 region is CASAADNTEAFF. In DNA, the CDR3 is TGTGCCAGCGCGGCAGACAACACTGAAGCTTTCTTT. The variable domain in full, with the rest retrieved from reference TRBV2 and TRBJ1-1, is EPEVTQTPSHQVTQMGQEVILRCVPISNHLYFYWYRQILGQKVEFLVSFYNNEISEKSEIFDDQFSVERPDGSNFTLKIRSTKLEDSAMYFCASAADNTEAFFGQGTRLTVV.

This clone has more than one count but fewer than ten. The V call is TRBV10-3, the J call TRBJ1-2; D is possibly TRBD1 (6 bases). The CDR3 contains 14 residues. CDR1 and CDR2 (germline): ENHRY, SYGVKD. The V and J ends lost 0 bases and 5 bases respectively, with 10 bases between them. CDR3 residues: CAISESQGHYGYTF. In nucleotides, the CDR3 is TGTGCCATCAGTGAGTCACAGGGACATTATGGCTACACCTTC.

The rearrangement links TRBV9 to TRBJ2-3; 8 bases align to TRBD1. Germline V gives CDR1 SGDLS, CDR2 YYNGEE. The CDR3 runs to 15 residues. Unmatched junction bases numbered 3, after V lost 3 bases and J lost 0 bases. DNA for the CDR3: TGTGCCAGCAGCGATACAGGGGGGAGCACAGATACGCAGTATTTT. This translates into CASSDTGGSTDTQYF.

V is TRBV2 and J is TRBJ1-1; 12 bases match TRBD1. Germline CDR1 reads SNHLY; CDR2 reads FYNNEI. J gave up 8 bases and V 6 bases, and 7 bases lay outside the gene matches. The CDR3 totals 14 residues. This CDR3 is CASRNQGQGAEAFF. DNA of the CDR3: TGTGCCAGCAGGAATCAGGGACAGGGGGCGGAAGCTTTCTTT.